This T cell receptor (beta chain) was profiled in a study of Ad26.COV2.S vaccination and SARS-CoV-2 variants. Study-level findings and limits: Spike-specific TCR breadth was greater after Ad26.COV2.S than placebo. Analytic work on TCR breadth and depth might have understated the full extent of total T cell responses. Considerable breadth of spike-specific CD8+ and CD4+ T cell responses has reportedly been documented following vaccination.

Trimming stripped 0 bases from V and 3 bases from J, with 13 bases between. The CDR3 length is 16 residues. CDR1 is SGHRS, CDR2 YFSETQ, per germline. On this clone itself: Its antigen is as yet unknown.

Some clones are missing from TCRdb's copy, which holds only in-frame ones; the method was immunoSEQ multiplex PCR. Of hundreds of thousands of clones listed, about 92% are singletons. Sequenced material: peripheral blood, taken after recovery from COVID-19. The receptor's source is a human donor who had recovered from COVID-19. The V and J genes are TRBV5-1 and TRBJ2-4, with a tentative D call TRBD2 (6 bases). The CDR3 region is CASSLGVSGNKNIQYF. CDR3 DNA sequence: TGCGCCAGCAGCTTGGGGGTTAGCGGAAACAAAAACATTCAGTACTTC.